This TCR beta chain derives from a study of OX40 agonist ivuxolimab in advanced cancers. Context from the whole study: Ivuxolimab, which targeted the costimulatory receptor OX40 (CD134), was an agonistic, fully human IgG2 monoclonal antibody. Partial responses occurred in three dose-escalation patients: two with cutaneous melanoma and one with hepatocellular carcinoma. In the dose-escalation cohort, around four fifths of patients were male, and the mean age was roughly 60 years with a range of about 20 to 90. The paper covers the monotherapy dose-escalation part of the phase I ivuxolimab trial, which included N = 52 patients. Peripheral TCRbeta sequencing was intended to test whether TCR sequence diversity was altered and clonal T-cell expansion was caused by ivuxolimab. Of the 50 to 55 patients in dose escalation, some 20 had hepatocellular carcinoma, around 15 had melanoma, 9 had renal cell carcinoma and 9 had head and neck cancer. Intravenous ivuxolimab was administered to patients every 2 weeks at six dose levels: 0.01, 0.1, 0.3, 1.5, 3 and 10 mg/kg. Prior anti-PD-1, anti-PD-L1 or anti-CTLA-4 therapy was permitted, and less than 45% of dose-escalation patients had received checkpoint inhibitors. What the study reported, not specific to this receptor: Clonal expansion of both CD4+ and CD8+ blood T cells was observed from baseline to week 6 at doses 0.1 to 3.0 mg/kg. In the 0.1-3.0 mg/kg groups, partial responders were among the patients with the lowest normalized peripheral clonal expansion, particularly in CD8+ T cells. Low levels of normalized T-cell clonal expansion were also seen in some patients who did not respond. The antigen specificity of the clonally expanded peripheral T cells was not determined. After ivuxolimab, CD8+ T cells had more expanded clones than CD4+ T cells on average.

CDR1 and CDR2 are drawn from the germline V gene: SGHVS, FQNEAQ. The CDR3 sequence holds 15 residues, the cysteine and phenylalanine included. The entry retains the CDR3 DNA only, 45 bases that are in frame from base 1. Deletion took 5 bases off V and 4 bases off J, with a span of 15 bases between the germline ends. Comment on this clone: This clone's antigen is unknown. Within one base of it there is no much larger clone, and no base qualities were kept.

The trial excluded patients who had a history of autoimmune disease or were on systemic immunosuppression. Peripheral blood for TCR sequencing was collected from all dose cohorts at baseline, on cycle 4 day 1, and on cycle 7 day 1. The samples were taken from a phase I, first-in-human, multicenter, open-label dose-escalation trial of ivuxolimab. Adults with locally advanced or metastatic melanoma, renal cell, hepatocellular, or head and neck squamous cell carcinoma were enrolled in the trial. CD4+ and CD8+ T cells were sorted separately from peripheral blood before TCR sequencing. Genomic DNA was isolated from the sorted cells so that the TCRbeta CDR3 region could be sequenced. The immunoSEQ Assay was used to sequence the TCRbeta CDR3 regions. This is the immuneACCESS table as TCRdb keeps it, with only in-frame sequences that have V and J called. A part of the clones is gone; compared with another copy, unresolved V genes explain less than half, and the rest is unexplained. This sample gives some 20,000 clones in total; 84% of them show up just once. Around 14% of the sample rests with the top ten.

The sample consisted of CD4+ or CD8+ T cells sorted from blood, taken in a trial of the OX40 agonist ivuxolimab. The source is an adult with an advanced solid tumor such as melanoma, head and neck, liver or kidney cancer. This chain joins TRBV7-8 to TRBJ1-5; the D gene lacks a confident call. CDR3 reads: CASSPPGSGNQPQHF. Read as DNA, the sequence is TGTGCCAGCAGCCCACCCGGGTCGGGGAATCAGCCCCAGCATTTT.